This passage covers 26 T cell receptor beta chains from one sample sequenced in a study of shared clonotypes between healthy human individuals. Measured with immunoSEQ multiplex PCR; TCRdb has only the in-frame clones, and not every one. The sample includes about 980,000 clones, 70% to 85% seen only once; the top ten take about 1.5%. Sample: memory CD4+ T cells sorted from blood. Indicated subset: CD45RA-negative fraction. The receptor source for this set is a man aged 18-30 years in good health.

J is TRBJ2-5 and V is TRBV28; tentatively, D is TRBD1 or TRBD2 (5 bases each). The CDR3 runs to 16 residues. Trimming pared 6 bases from V and 6 bases from J, leaving 23 bases between. Germline V gene lookup returns CDR1 MDHEN and CDR2 SYDVKM. This CDR3 is CASSPEGPRSSKTQYF. In DNA, the CDR3 is TGTGCCAGCAGCCCAGAGGGACCGAGGTCATCGAAGACCCAGTACTTC.

The chain employs TRBV5-1 and TRBJ2-3; D assignment may be TRBD1 or TRBD2 (5 bases each). V was shortened by 0 bases and J by 10 bases, with 15 bases between the two germline ends. Germline CDR1 and CDR2: SGHRS and YFSETQ. The CDR3 consists of 14 residues. CDR3 nucleotide sequence: TGCGCCAGCAGCTTGGTACTTGGGACGGAGGCGCAGTATTTT. This gives the protein CASSLVLGTEAQYF.

A remark on this clone: Being one base from a much bigger clone, this may be a read error. This chain connects TRBV11-2 to TRBJ1-4; D unresolved. This CDR3 has 11 residues. The V end was cut by 5 bases, the J end by 10 bases, with 8 bases between. Looked up from germline, CDR1 is SGHAT and CDR2 is FQNNGV. The chain's CDR3 is CASSLVGKLFF. Here the CDR3 DNA reads TGTGCCAGCAGCCTGGTAGGAAAACTGTTTTTT.

The rearrangement uses TRBV7-9 and TRBJ2-5; either TRBD1 or TRBD2 may supply D (5 bases each). V was pared by 4 bases and J by 2 bases, with 14 bases between. The CDR3 has 15 amino acids. Germline V gives CDR1 SEHNR, CDR2 FQNEAQ (reference sequence). CDR3 DNA: TGTGCCAGCAGCTCCCTGGGACGGAATCAAGAGACCCAGTACTTC. This codes for CASSSLGRNQETQYF.

The gene calls are TRBV5-6 and TRBJ1-1; D is undetermined. The CDR3 has 13 amino acids. V was cut by 0 bases and J by 2 bases, with 5 bases left in between. Germline V lookup: CDR1 SGHDT, CDR2 YYEEEE. The CDR3 DNA follows: TGTGCCAGCAGCTTGGTAATAAACACTGAAGCTTTCTTT. Translated, it gives CASSLVINTEAFF.

The CDR3 sequence is CASSAEGQGTGELFF. The CDR3 nucleotides read TGTGCCAGCAGCGCGGAGGGCCAAGGTACCGGGGAGCTGTTTTTT. The chain combines TRBV9 with TRBJ2-2, with D perhaps TRBD2 (6 bases). The CDR3 is made up of 15 amino acids. V lost 3 bases to trimming and J lost 5 bases, with 14 bases between them. CDR1 and CDR2 from the germline V gene are SGDLS and YYNGEE.

The chain is built from TRBV7-8 and TRBJ1-1; the D gene is possibly TRBD1 (5 bases). Germline CDR1 and CDR2: SGHVS and FQNEAQ. The CDR3 totals 13 residues. The germline V and J ends were trimmed by 5 bases and 8 bases, with 15 bases remaining between them. The DNA for the CDR3 is TGTGCCAGCAGCGCACAGGTCGCAGGGGAAGCTTTCTTT. This translates into CASSAQVAGEAFF.

The chain recombines TRBV7-2 with TRBJ2-3, with 8 bases matching TRBD2. The V gene end was trimmed by 3 bases and the J gene end by 0 bases; junction bases not matched to a gene: 2. The CDR3 has 15 amino acids. Germline-derived CDR1 and CDR2 are SGHTA and FQGNSA. The CDR3 DNA sequence: TGTGCCAGCAGCTTGCGGGAGGCTAGCACAGATACGCAGTATTTT. Its protein is CASSLREASTDTQYF.

V usage is TRBV18 and J usage is TRBJ1-6, with D uncertain. The V gene lost 5 bases and the J gene lost 5 bases, with 16 bases spanning the gap. In germline, CDR1 is KGHSH, CDR2 LQKENI. The CDR3 covers 16 residues. This CDR3 reads CASSGSSSDNNSPLHF. CDR3 DNA: TGTGCCAGCTCAGGTTCGTCGTCAGATAATAATTCACCCCTCCACTTT.

The chain is built from TRBV5-1 and TRBJ2-1; 11 bases fit TRBD2. This CDR3 is built from 18 residues. Trimming took 4 bases from V and 0 from J; bases not matched to a gene: 9. From germline, CDR1 is SGHRS and CDR2 YFSETQ. CDR3 loop: CASSRTSGGPSSYNEQFF. CDR3 nucleotide sequence: TGCGCCAGCAGCCGCACTAGCGGGGGCCCCAGCTCCTACAATGAGCAGTTCTTC.

The gene calls are TRBV20-1 and TRBJ1-4; no clear D. Germline V CDR1 and CDR2: DFQATT, SNEGSKA (reference sequence). The CDR3 contains 11 residues. Trimming left V 4 bases short and J 8 bases short, with 8 bases between. CDR3 protein: CSAIHGEKLFF. The CDR3 nucleotides read TGCAGTGCTATACATGGCGAAAAACTGTTTTTT.

V and J are TRBV11-2 and TRBJ2-7, with TRBD2 matching over 9 bases. The CDR3 is 16 residues long. The germline gives CDR1 SGHAT, CDR2 FQNNGV. V was pared by 1 base and J by 2 bases, with 6 bases of the junction left unmatched. DNA of the CDR3: TGTGCCAGCAGCTTAGGGGGACTAGCTAAAACCTACGAGCAGTACTTC. Its protein is CASSLGGLAKTYEQYF.

This clone has only a few counts. The V call is TRBV9, the J call TRBJ1-2, with D possibly being TRBD1 (5 bases). CDR3 length: 16 residues. Trimming pared 3 bases from V and 0 bases from J, leaving 15 bases between. Germline lookup yields CDR1 SGDLS and CDR2 YYNGEE. The CDR3 DNA is TGTGCCAGCAGCGCGAGAGGAGGGGCCGCTAACTATGGCTACACCTTC. Its translation is CASSARGGAANYGYTF. Full variable domain (rest looked up from reference TRBV9 and TRBJ1-2): DSGVTQTPKHLITATGQRVTLRCSPRSGDLSVYWYQQSLDQGLQFLIQYYNGEERAKGNILERFSAQQFPDLHSELNLSSLELGDSALYFCASSARGGAANYGYTFGSGTRLTVV.

As concerns this clone: The sample holds other DNA sequences that translate to the same CDR3. The chain recombines TRBV30 with TRBJ1-1; 8 positions match TRBD1. The CDR3 is 14 amino acids. V was clipped by 2 bases and J by 1 base; unmatched bases: 3. The germline V gene encodes CDR1 GTSNPN and CDR2 SVGIG (reference sequence). The CDR3 coding sequence is TGTGCCTGGAGTCCCGGGACAGGGAACACTGAAGCTTTCTTT. Protein product: CAWSPGTGNTEAFF.

The V gene is TRBV5-1, the J gene TRBJ1-4; weak D call: TRBD1 (5 bases). V was pared by 7 bases and J by 3 bases, with 16 bases between. CDR3 length equals 15 residues. Germline CDR1 and CDR2: SGHRS and YFSETQ. The CDR3 reads CASRDGLFSNEKLFF. The CDR3 DNA sequence: TGCGCCAGCCGGGACGGACTCTTTTCTAATGAAAAACTGTTTTTT.

The table lists this clone with a few counts. V and J are TRBV5-1 and TRBJ1-3; 7 nucleotides align to TRBD1. The V gene end was trimmed by 4 bases and the J gene end by 0 bases; junction bases not matched to a gene: 4. The germline CDR1 and CDR2 sequences are SGHRS and YFSETQ. This CDR3 is 15 amino acids long. CDR3 region: CASSIGTDSGNTIYF. CDR3 nucleotides: TGCGCCAGCAGCATCGGGACAGACTCTGGAAACACCATATATTTT. Variable domain in full (rest from reference TRBV5-1 and TRBJ1-3): KAGVTQTPRYLIKTRGQQVTLSCSPISGHRSVSWYQQTPGQGLQFLFEYFSETQRNKGNFPGRFSGRQFSNSRSEMNVSTLELGDSALYLCASSIGTDSGNTIYFGEGSWLTVV.

This clone is a singleton in its sample. The same CDR3 can be traced to other DNA sequences in this sample. The CDR3: CASSEGQNYGYTF. In DNA, the CDR3 is TGTGCCAGCAGTGAGGGTCAGAACTATGGCTACACCTTC. The gene calls are TRBV6-1 and TRBJ1-2; D remains unclear. The CDR3 totals 13 residues. Germline V gene lookup returns CDR1 MNHNS and CDR2 SASEGT. V dropped 3 bases and J dropped 2 bases, with 7 bases sitting between them.

This chain connects TRBV19 to TRBJ1-2; D gene uncertain. The CDR3 consists of 12 residues. CDR1 and CDR2 (germline): LNHDA, SQIVND (reference sequence). Trimming removed 5 bases at V and 2 bases at J, with 6 bases between. In DNA, the CDR3 is TGTGCCAGTAGTTCGGGGAACTATGGCTACACCTTC. It codes for CASSSGNYGYTF.

This sequence joins TRBV9 and TRBJ2-7; possible D gene TRBD2, 5 bases. The V and J ends lost 0 bases and 4 bases respectively, with 11 bases between them. The germline V gene has CDR1 SGDLS and CDR2 YYNGEE. The length of the CDR3 is 14 residues. CDR3 nucleotides: TGTGCCAGCAGCGTAGCCGGGAAAGAGTACGAGCAGTACTTC. Translation: CASSVAGKEYEQYF. The full variable domain, its missing parts supplied by reference TRBV9 and TRBJ2-7, is DSGVTQTPKHLITATGQRVTLRCSPRSGDLSVYWYQQSLDQGLQFLIQYYNGEERAKGNILERFSAQQFPDLHSELNLSSLELGDSALYFCASSVAGKEYEQYFGPGTRLTVT.

This chain joins TRBV6-5 and TRBJ1-6, with 8 positions matching TRBD1. CDR3 length: 14 amino acids. The germline V gene has CDR1 MNHEY and CDR2 SVGAGI. The ends lost 6 bases at V and 10 bases at J; junction bases unmatched: 8. CDR3 coding DNA: TGTGCCAGCAGCCCAGACAGGGGTGGCTCACCCCTCCACTTT. Protein: CASSPDRGGSPLHF.

This chain joins TRBV19 and TRBJ1-1; a weak D match, TRBD1 (5 bases). The CDR3 length is 15 residues. CDR1 and CDR2 (germline): LNHDA, SQIVND (reference sequence). V lost 1 base to trimming and J lost 4 bases, with 13 bases between them. CDR3 sequence (DNA): TGTGCCAGTAGTATAGGCTCCAGGGTGGGCACTGAAGCTTTCTTT. Translating it yields CASSIGSRVGTEAFF.

CDR3 residues: CASSLIASFSYEQYF. DNA of the CDR3: TGCGCCAGCAGCTTGATCGCGAGTTTCTCCTACGAGCAGTACTTC. V gene TRBV5-1 combines with J gene TRBJ2-7; D ambiguous. CDR3 length: 15 residues. Germline V lookup: CDR1 SGHRS, CDR2 YFSETQ. Trimming took off 1 base at V and 0 bases at J, with 11 bases between the two ends.

The chain links TRBV5-1 to TRBJ1-4; a possible D gene is TRBD1 (5 bases). The V gene's germline CDR1 is SGHRS and CDR2 YFSETQ. This CDR3 region has 15 residues. Between the trimmed V and J ends, which lost 4 bases and 4 bases, there was a span of 14 bases. CDR3 protein: CASSTQGVGNEKLFF. Written as DNA, the CDR3 is TGCGCCAGCAGCACTCAGGGAGTCGGTAATGAAAAACTGTTTTTT.

The chain is built from TRBV19 and TRBJ2-1; D is undetermined. Per the germline V gene, CDR1 is LNHDA and CDR2 is SQIVND (reference sequence). There are 16 residues in the CDR3. V dropped 3 bases and J dropped 5 bases, with 17 bases sitting between them. The CDR3 is CASSIPGRSGNNEQFF. The CDR3 region has the DNA TGTGCCAGTAGTATTCCGGGCCGTTCTGGAAACAATGAGCAGTTCTTC.

The rearrangement joins TRBV30 to TRBJ1-1; D remains unclear. Germline values: CDR1 GTSNPN, CDR2 SVGIG (reference sequence). The CDR3 has 12 residues. Deletions cut 1 base from V and 5 bases from J, with 8 bases between. In DNA, the CDR3 is TGTGCCTGGAGTGCCTCGGGGACTGAAGCTTTCTTT. This codes for CAWSASGTEAFF.

V gene TRBV21-1 combines with J gene TRBJ1-1. TRBV21-1 is deemed a pseudogene. The CDR3 spans 15 residues. CDR3: CASYRQMGSNTEAFF. DNA of the CDR3: TGTGCCAGTTATCGGCAGATGGGGTCGAACACTGAAGCTTTCTTT.